This section outlines one TCR beta chain sequence together with its context. This entry belongs to a study of spatial heterogeneity in lung cancer. Study-wide background: Each time, sequencing found more beta-chain sequences than alpha-chain sequences.

The CDR3 length is 15 residues. V lost 6 bases, J lost 0 bases, and 7 bases stayed unmatched. The germline V gene encodes CDR1 MDHEN and CDR2 SYDVKM. MiXCR, run by TCRdb on the 5' RACE reads, gives a single entry per CDR3 protein. The repertoire holds some 64,000 distinct CDR3 sequences, with roughly 8% as singletons. Time point reported: sample taken at primary tumor resection. Frozen PBMC, nontumor lung or tumor provided whole RNA, which was sequenced unsorted. This receptor was taken from a female donor with early-stage non-small cell lung cancer. The sample in question was PBMCs, obtained at surgery. The chain joins TRBV28 to TRBJ1-1; 7 bases agree with TRBD1. CDR3: CASSPPTGMNTEAFF. The CDR3 bases are TGTGCCAGCAGCCCCCCGACAGGGATGAACACTGAAGCTTTCTTT.